Listed below are T cell receptor beta chains from one sample, sequenced in a study of glioma-infiltrating T cells. TCRdb fed the multiplex PCR reads into MiXCR, producing one record per CDR3 protein. Here the sample spans roughly 120,000 distinct CDR3 sequences, more than 20% being singletons. The specimen was glioma tissue, nonneoplastic brain tissue, or PBMCs (not recorded which). The receptors originated from a human donor with low-grade glioma or glioblastoma, undergoing nonglioma brain surgery, or in good health (not recorded which). Each CDR3 is given with its conserved first and last residue. D genes are given only for firm matches. Only some rows state a clone size, as once, few, many or a class for expanded clones.

D,size,V,J,DNA,CDR3
TRBD2,many,TRBV2,TRBJ2-1,TGTGCCAGCGGAACGACCTCCGGGACTAGGTTCAATGAGCAGTTCTTC,CASGTTSGTRFNEQFF
NA,many,TRBV27,TRBJ2-1,TGTGCCAGCAAACACAGCCTGGGCAATGAGCAGTTCTTC,CASKHSLGNEQFF
TRBD2,many,TRBV3-1,TRBJ2-5,TGTGCCAGCAGCCAAGCGACCTTAGCGGGAGGGGAAGAGACCCAGTACTTC,CASSQATLAGGEETQYF
NA,many,TRBV4-1,TRBJ1-5,TGCGCCAGCAGCCAAGATAGGGGCAGCTCTTGGGAACAGCCCCAGCATTTT,CASSQDRGSSWEQPQHF
NA,many,TRBV5-1,TRBJ2-7,TGCGCCAGCAGCGACGGGACTTCCTACGAGCAGTACTTC,CASSDGTSYEQYF
TRBD2,few,TRBV29-1,TRBJ2-5,TGCAGCGCCGCCTGGGGGGGGGAGACCCAGTACTTC,CSAAWGGETQYF
NA,few,TRBV4-2,TRBJ1-2,TGTGCCAGCAGCCAAGAACAGGGAAACTATGGCTACACCTTC,CASSQEQGNYGYTF
NA,many,TRBV14,TRBJ1-6,TGTGCCAGCAGCACGCATAATTCACCCCTCCACTTT,CASSTHNSPLHF
NA,many,TRBV20-1,TRBJ1-6,TGCAGTGCTAGTTTAGGGGGAACTAATTCACCCCTCCACTTT,CSASLGGTNSPLHF
NA,many,TRBV6-1,TRBJ2-4,TGTGCCAGCAGTCACCCCTCCGTCCCGGGGGCCAAAAACATTCAGTACTTC,CASSHPSVPGAKNIQYF
NA,few,TRBV10-3,TRBJ1-5,TGTGCCATCAGTGATCTGGGAAGCCAGCCCCAGCATTTT,CAISDLGSQPQHF
TRBD1,few,TRBV10-3,TRBJ1-1,TGTGCCTTCTCATCCGGGACAGGGGGGGAAGCTTTCTTT,CAFSSGTGGEAFF
TRBD1,many,TRBV6-6,TRBJ2-3,TGTGCCAGCAGTTACTCGGACAGGGGAAGTTCAGATACGCAGTATTTT,CASSYSDRGSSDTQYF
NA,many,TRBV15,TRBJ1-4,TGTGCCACCAGCAGAGATACGGACAGAAGTAATGAAAAACTGTTTTTT,CATSRDTDRSNEKLFF
NA,many,TRBV7-2,TRBJ2-7,TGTGCCAGCAGCCCGGGGGTCGGGCAACAGTACTTC,CASSPGVGQQYF
NA,few,TRBV12-3/TRBV12-4,TRBJ2-1,TGTGCCAGCAGTTTGTCGGAATACAATGAGCAGTTCTTC,CASSLSEYNEQFF
NA,many,TRBV3-1,TRBJ2-1,TGTGCCAGCAGCCCCGAGGCGAAAAACTACAATGAGCAGTTCTTC,CASSPEAKNYNEQFF
TRBD2,NA,TRBV7-9,TRBJ2-1,TGTGCCAGCAGCTTCGGGACTAGCGGGACCAATGAGCAGTTCTTC,CASSFGTSGTNEQFF